This T cell receptor (beta chain) was recovered during a study of cytomegalovirus exposure and HLA in healthy donors. Findings and caveats of the study: A later analysis reportedly found fewer N-insertions in an Asian-associated ancestry cluster than the roughly 670-donor mean. V segments that were indistinguishable, TRBV6-2 and TRBV6-3 among them, were omitted from analysis. When presence/absence was analysed, sequencing depth was taken to be roughly uniform across donors.

Points on this clone: The antigen is not known.

Vbeta (60) and Jbeta (13) primers were used in the PCR. The table came from immunoSEQ multiplex PCR; TCRdb's copy has only in-frame clones and leaves some out. The sample lists about 160,000 clones; 84% were seen once. CDR1 is SGHRS, CDR2 YFSETQ, per germline. The V and J ends lost 0 bases and 5 bases, in that order; junction bases with no gene match: 6. This CDR3 contains 16 residues. The sample consisted of PBMCs. This chain joins TRBV5-1 and TRBJ2-2, with TRBD1 matching 8 bases. The receptor was derived from a man between 25 and 39 years old in good health and CMV-seronegative. CDR3 DNA sequence: TGCGCCAGCAGCTTGGCACAGGGGGTCCAAACCGGGGAGCTGTTTTTT. This sequence encodes CASSLAQGVQTGELFF.